Below, 31 T cell receptor beta chains from the same sample are listed, as sequenced in a study of a mutant IDH1 vaccine in newly diagnosed glioma. Antigens of these TCRs are unknown. Using immunoSEQ multiplex PCR, the repertoire was profiled, and TCRdb retains in-frame clones only, with some absent. Here the sample spans tens of thousands of clones, approximately 92% being singletons. Time point in this sample: week 35, safety follow-up. Vaccination used 300 ug of mutant IDH1 20-mer peptide per dose, with topical imiquimod. The input for sequencing was PBMCs, taken from a glioma patient whose treatment included an IDH1 peptide vaccine. The receptors were sampled from a man aged 50 to 60 with glioma.

CDR3 sequence (DNA): TGTGCCAGCAGCTGGGGGAGGGATAACACTGAAGCTTTCTTT. Protein: CASSWGRDNTEAFF. The gene calls are TRBV5-6 and TRBJ1-1; perhaps TRBD1 as D (5 bases). The germline gives CDR1 SGHDT, CDR2 YYEEEE. CDR3 length equals 14 residues. The V gene lost 3 bases and the J gene lost 2 bases, with 11 bases spanning the gap.

This clone was counted only a few times. The chain employs TRBV5-5 and TRBJ1-1; 9 bases align to TRBD1. The CDR3 totals 14 residues. Germline trimming cut 4 bases from V and 4 bases from J; bases unmatched to any gene: 5. Germline loops: CDR1 SGHKS, CDR2 YYEKEE (reference sequence). This CDR3 is CASSALTGGTEAFF. The CDR3 region has the DNA TGTGCCAGCAGCGCCTTGACAGGGGGCACTGAAGCTTTCTTT.

The chain is built from TRBV7-2 and TRBJ2-3, with D perhaps TRBD2 (5 bases). Germline V gene data show CDR1 as SGHTA and CDR2 as FQGNSA. The CDR3 has 14 amino acids. Trimming took 8 bases from V and 9 from J, leaving 21 bases between them. The CDR3, as DNA: TGTGCCAGCCACCAGCCTAGCAACTATGGGACGCAGTATTTT. Its translation: CASHQPSNYGTQYF.

The chain combines TRBV9 with TRBJ1-1; D is unclear. Germline assignment: CDR1 SGDLS and CDR2 YYNGEE. Trimming removed 0 bases from V and 7 bases from J, with 7 bases in between. The CDR3 loop spans 12 amino acids. CDR3 protein: CASSVGEREAFF. DNA for the CDR3: TGTGCCAGCAGCGTAGGAGAGCGTGAAGCTTTCTTT.

The chain couples TRBV7-9 to TRBJ2-5, with 7 nucleotides matching TRBD2. The germline gives CDR1 SEHNR, CDR2 FQNEAQ (reference sequence). The length of the CDR3 is 17 residues. Trimming removed 3 bases from V and 4 bases from J; junction bases left unmatched: 14. This CDR3 reads CASSFARGGGGGETQYF. The CDR3 DNA reads TGTGCCAGCAGCTTCGCTAGGGGCGGGGGTGGAGGAGAGACCCAGTACTTC. Variable domain in full (rest from reference TRBV7-9 and TRBJ2-5): DTGVSQNPRHKITKRGQNVTFRCDPISEHNRLYWYRQTLGQGPEFLTYFQNEAQLEKSRLLSDRFSAERPKGSFSTLEIQRTEQGDSAMYLCASSFARGGGGGETQYFGPGTRLLVL.

V usage is TRBV14 and J usage is TRBJ2-5, with D hard to call. This CDR3 spans 13 amino acids. From germline, CDR1 is SGHDN and CDR2 FVKESK. The V end lost 4 bases, the J end lost 1 base, and 7 bases lay between the germline ends. CDR3 sequence (DNA): TGTGCCAGCAGCCCCCAGGTCCAAGAGACCCAGTACTTC. As protein: CASSPQVQETQYF.

The chain recombines TRBV29-1 with TRBJ1-2; 7 bases match TRBD1. Germline loops: CDR1 SQVTM, CDR2 ANQGSEA. This CDR3 has 12 residues. V gave up 6 bases and J gave up 6 bases; unmatched junction bases: 7. For the CDR3, the DNA is TGCAGCGTCCCCGACAGGGCAAATGGCTACACCTTC. This sequence encodes CSVPDRANGYTF.

The rearrangement uses TRBV19 and TRBJ2-4; D is uncertain. The CDR3 runs 18 residues. Germline V gene sequence: CDR1 LNHDA, CDR2 SQIVND (reference sequence). V lost 0 bases, J lost 0 bases, and 15 bases lay in between. As DNA, the CDR3 is TGTGCCAGTAGTATAGATCGACGGACGCCTTTAGCCAAAAACATTCAGTACTTC. The encoded protein is CASSIDRRTPLAKNIQYF.

This CDR3 reads CASSQGGTEAFF. DNA of the CDR3: TGTGCCAGCAGCCAGGGGGGGACTGAAGCTTTCTTT. V usage is TRBV7-9 and J usage is TRBJ1-1, with 7 bases identical to TRBD1. The CDR3 loop spans 12 amino acids. Trimming at V came to 5 bases and at J to 5 bases, leaving 2 bases not matched to a gene. Germline-derived CDR1 and CDR2 are SEHNR and FQNEAQ (reference sequence).

J is TRBJ1-6 and V is TRBV30; no firm D call. The CDR3 sequence is 11 residues long. The V gene's germline CDR1 is GTSNPN and CDR2 SVGIG (reference sequence). Trimming took off 4 bases at V and 7 bases at J, with 5 bases between the two ends. The CDR3 bases are TGTGCCTGGAATATAAATTCACCCCTCCACTTT. Its protein product is CAWNINSPLHF.

This chain links TRBV7-9 with TRBJ1-1; D may be TRBD1 (5 bases). This CDR3 is built from 17 residues. Germline-derived CDR1 and CDR2 are SEHNR and FQNEAQ (reference sequence). V was cut by 1 base and J by 0 bases, with 15 bases left in between. The CDR3 sequence is CASSLGVWGGLNTEAFF. In DNA, the CDR3 is TGTGCCAGCAGCTTAGGGGTTTGGGGCGGGCTGAACACTGAAGCTTTCTTT. Together with reference TRBV7-9 and TRBJ1-1, the CDR3 gives the full variable domain: DTGVSQNPRHKITKRGQNVTFRCDPISEHNRLYWYRQTLGQGPEFLTYFQNEAQLEKSRLLSDRFSAERPKGSFSTLEIQRTEQGDSAMYLCASSLGVWGGLNTEAFFGQGTRLTVV.

The chain couples TRBV5-5 to TRBJ2-5; unclear D gene. CDR3 length: 15 amino acids. Trimming took off 4 bases at V and 4 bases at J, with 17 bases between the two ends. Germline V gene lookup returns CDR1 SGHKS and CDR2 YYEKEE (reference sequence). CDR3 sequence: CASSPPSGFRETQYF. Written as DNA, the CDR3 is TGTGCCAGCAGCCCACCCTCGGGCTTTAGAGAGACCCAGTACTTC.

The chain recombines TRBV27 with TRBJ1-4; D gene ambiguous. This CDR3 has 14 residues. V was shortened by 4 bases and J by 8 bases, with 14 bases between the two germline ends. CDR1 MNHEY and CDR2 SMNVEV come from the germline V gene (reference sequence). CDR3 in DNA: TGTGCCAGCAGTTCAGCCAAACCCGGGGAAAAACTGTTTTTT. This translates into CASSSAKPGEKLFF.

The chain couples TRBV15 to TRBJ2-1; 9 nucleotides line up with TRBD2. The V gene's germline CDR1 is LNHNV and CDR2 YYDKDF (reference sequence). The CDR3 consists of 16 residues. The V segment lost 0 bases and the J segment 7 bases; nucleotides outside the gene matches: 7. CDR3 coding DNA: TGTGCCACCAGCAGAGATACCGCGGGAGGGAGGAATGAGCAGTTCTTC. It specifies CATSRDTAGGRNEQFF.

The chain couples TRBV6-4 to TRBJ1-6; tentatively, D is TRBD1 (5 bases). Germline values: CDR1 MRHNA, CDR2 SNTAGT. The CDR3 runs 15 residues. V lost 2 bases and J 3 bases, leaving 8 bases between the germline ends. The CDR3 bases are TGTGCCAGCAGTGACGGGACCGGCTATAATTCACCCCTCCACTTT. Its protein is CASSDGTGYNSPLHF.

The rearrangement joins TRBV29-1 to TRBJ2-7, with TRBD1 identical over 7 bases. The CDR3 has 11 residues. Germline CDR1 is SQVTM and CDR2 is ANQGSEA. The V segment lost 7 bases and the J segment 6 bases; nucleotides outside the gene matches: 6. The CDR3 bases are TGCAGCGGGGCTCAGGGGGTCGAGCAGTACTTC. As protein: CSGAQGVEQYF.

In DNA form, the CDR3 reads TGCGCCAGCAGCTTGGGTCCAGTCAGTCTCTATGGCTACACCTTC. It specifies CASSLGPVSLYGYTF. This chain joins TRBV5-1 and TRBJ1-2; no firm D call. There are 15 residues in the CDR3. The ends were cut back, 0 bases at V and 4 bases at J, with 13 bases in the middle. Germline loops: CDR1 SGHRS, CDR2 YFSETQ.

This chain connects TRBV7-9 to TRBJ2-7, with 10 bases matching TRBD1. Germline CDR1 and CDR2: SEHNR and FQNEAQ (reference sequence). CDR3 length: 15 residues. The junction had 7 bases not matched to a gene; V was cut back by 4 bases and J by 4 bases. The CDR3 DNA follows: TGTGCCAGCAGCTCTCCCGGGGACAGGGGATACGAGCAGTACTTC. It yields the protein CASSSPGDRGYEQYF.

The V gene is TRBV5-1, the J gene TRBJ2-1; TRBD2 agrees at 14 bases. Losses at the gene ends were 2 bases for V and 4 bases for J; bases not matched to a gene: 5. The CDR3 has 17 residues. CDR1 is SGHRS and CDR2 is YFSETQ in the germline V gene. CDR3 DNA: TGCGCCAGCAGCTTTACGGGACTAGCGGGGGTATACAATGAGCAGTTCTTC. This gives the protein CASSFTGLAGVYNEQFF.

This rearrangement joins TRBV5-4 to TRBJ1-6; weak D call: TRBD1 (6 bases). The V end lost 5 bases, the J end lost 7 bases, and 16 bases lay between the germline ends. The CDR3 is 15 amino acids. Germline V gene data show CDR1 as SGHNT and CDR2 as YYREEE (reference sequence). The DNA of the CDR3 is TGTGCCAGCAGAACACAGGGAAGACAGAATTCACCCCTCCACTTT. Protein: CASRTQGRQNSPLHF.

The rearrangement uses TRBV11-3 and TRBJ2-2; D may be TRBD1 (5 bases). Trimming stripped 5 bases from V and 8 bases from J, with 15 bases between. CDR1 is SGHNT, CDR2 YENEEA, per germline. The CDR3 runs 14 residues. The CDR3 DNA reads TGTGCCAGCAGCCCCTTCAGGGCATCGGGGGAGCTGTTTTTT. Encoded protein: CASSPFRASGELFF.

A single count supports this clone. The genes are TRBV7-2 and TRBJ1-2, with a tentative D call TRBD1 (5 bases). Trimming stripped 1 base from V and 6 bases from J, with 6 bases between. Germline loops: CDR1 SGHTA, CDR2 FQGNSA. The CDR3 totals 12 residues. CDR3 nucleotide sequence: TGTGCCAGCAGCTTAGGGACAAATGGCTACACCTTC. As protein: CASSLGTNGYTF.

The rearrangement uses TRBV7-8 and TRBJ2-7; TRBD2 might be the D (5 bases). This CDR3 comprises 19 residues. The germline CDR1 and CDR2 sequences are SGHVS and FQNEAQ. The V end lost 2 bases, the J end lost 4 bases, and 27 bases lay between the germline ends. The CDR3 spells CASSLWRVRSGGGKYEQYF. In DNA, the CDR3 is TGTGCCAGCAGCTTATGGCGGGTCAGATCGGGTGGTGGGAAATACGAGCAGTACTTC.

The V call is TRBV29-1, the J call TRBJ1-2, with D unresolved. Germline values: CDR1 SQVTM, CDR2 ANQGSEA. CDR3 size: 12 residues. Trimming removed 4 bases at V and 0 bases at J, with 6 bases between. In nucleotides, the CDR3 is TGCAGCGTTGGGACTACTAACTATGGCTACACCTTC. Its protein is CSVGTTNYGYTF.

The rearrangement links TRBV25-1 to TRBJ2-7; 11 bases agree with TRBD1. CDR1 and CDR2 from the germline V gene are MGHDK and SYGVNS. The CDR3 extends over 16 amino acids. V lost 4 bases and J lost 3; bases outside the gene matches: 8. The CDR3 region is CASSGIGQGANYEQYF. The DNA for the CDR3 is TGTGCCAGCAGTGGAATTGGACAGGGGGCGAACTACGAGCAGTACTTC.

V is TRBV5-6 and J is TRBJ1-3; D unresolved. V lost 0 bases and J lost 2, with 9 bases in between. CDR1 SGHDT and CDR2 YYEEEE come from the germline V gene. The CDR3 sequence is 15 residues long. The CDR3 here is CASSLATGPGNTIYF. The CDR3 DNA follows: TGTGCCAGCAGCTTGGCCACTGGACCTGGAAACACCATATATTTT. Complete variable domain (other parts from reference TRBV5-6 and TRBJ1-3): DAGVTQSPTHLIKTRGQQVTLRCSPKSGHDTVSWYQQALGQGPQFIFQYYEEEERQRGNFPDRFSGHQFPNYSSELNVNALLLGDSALYLCASSLATGPGNTIYFGEGSWLTVV.

The sample holds a few counts of this clone. V is TRBV4-1 and J is TRBJ1-3; 8 nucleotides align to TRBD1. Trimming at V came to 1 base and at J to 3 bases, leaving 2 bases not matched to a gene. The CDR3 contains 15 residues. CDR1 is MGHRA and CDR2 is YSYEKL in the germline V gene. CDR3: CASSQGRGLGNTIYF. The CDR3 bases are TGCGCCAGCAGCCAAGGCAGGGGGCTTGGAAACACCATATATTTT.

The genes are TRBV5-6 and TRBJ1-6; D uncertain. The CDR3 contains 12 residues. The germline V and J ends were trimmed by 0 bases and 11 bases, with 6 bases remaining between them. Looked up from germline, CDR1 is SGHDT and CDR2 is YYEEEE. The CDR3 nucleotides read TGTGCCAGCAGCTTGGTTGGGGCACCCCTCCACTTT. Amino acids: CASSLVGAPLHF.

J is TRBJ1-1 and V is TRBV14; no reliable D call. CDR1 is SGHDN, CDR2 FVKESK, per germline. This CDR3 has 15 amino acids. The V and J ends lost 1 base and 1 base respectively, with 10 bases between them. CDR3 DNA: TGTGCCAGCAGCCAAGTGCTCAGCCAGAACACTGAAGCTTTCTTT. Protein: CASSQVLSQNTEAFF. Full variable domain (missing parts from reference TRBV14 and TRBJ1-1): EAGVTQFPSHSVIEKGQTVTLRCDPISGHDNLYWYRRVMGKEIKFLLHFVKESKQDESGMPNNRFLAERTGGTYSTLKVQPAELEDSGVYFCASSQVLSQNTEAFFGQGTRLTVV.

The chain is built from TRBV10-1 and TRBJ2-1, with a tentative D call TRBD2 (6 bases). Trimming shortened V by 0 bases and J by 4 bases, and 13 bases separated the two germline ends. The CDR3 covers 16 residues. The germline V gene has CDR1 WNHNN and CDR2 SYGVQD (reference sequence). CDR3 sequence reads: CASSESSGSGYNEQFF. The CDR3 coding sequence is TGCGCCAGCAGTGAGTCTTCCGGGAGTGGGTACAATGAGCAGTTCTTC.

The chain combines TRBV13 with TRBJ2-7; 8 bases agree with TRBD1. Germline V gene sequence: CDR1 PRHDT, CDR2 FYEKMQ (reference sequence). The CDR3 loop spans 15 amino acids. Trimming took 6 bases from V and 5 from J; bases not matched to a gene: 12. CDR3 sequence reads: CASRGSRGRVHEQYF. CDR3 DNA sequence: TGTGCCAGCAGGGGTTCCAGGGGGCGAGTCCACGAGCAGTACTTC.